This is a list of T cell receptor beta chains from one sample in a study of shared clonotypes between healthy human individuals. Profiled with immunoSEQ multiplex PCR; TCRdb holds only in-frame clones, not every one. The top ten clones hold 0.3% to 0.45% of a sample with roughly 2.2 million clones, about 90% of them seen once. The sequencing sample was made of naive CD4+ T cells from PBMCs. The receptors originated from a man aged 18 to 29 in good health. Some clones in this sample may be carry-over from other donors' samples. The conserved cysteine and the conserved F or W are not part of the CDR3 here. Only some rows state a clone size, as once, few, many or a class for expanded clones.

>TRBV5-1|TRBJ1-4|NA
ASSDIQGPNEKLF
>TRBV2|TRBJ1-5|NA
ASSWDLTQPQH
>TRBV5-1|TRBJ2-3|once
ASSLGVDSSRGTDTQY
>TRBV29-1|TRBJ1-2|NA
SAERVSGGYT
>TRBV19|TRBJ1-3|once
ASRDSALGNTIY
>TRBV5-3|TRBJ2-5|NA
ARSPAERTTQY
>TRBV19|TRBJ2-1|NA
ASSTISGSSYNEQF
>TRBV28|TRBJ1-5|NA
ASRPSGPTRWMGNQPQH
>TRBV28|TRBJ1-3|NA
ASTTIQGSISGNTIY
>TRBV4-2|TRBJ1-1|few
ASSQRARVGTEAF
>TRBV28|TRBJ1-5|NA
ASSPQDRPNNQPQH
>TRBV5-4|TRBJ1-2|NA
ASSAAGTGVYGYT
>TRBV28|TRBJ1-1|NA
ASSPGTGTSMNTEAF
>TRBV7-2|TRBJ1-1|NA
ASSFSGQGGTEAF
>TRBV6-1|TRBJ2-7|NA
ASRPRGYASYEQY
>TRBV6-5|TRBJ2-3|NA
ASSYLGSPQDTQY
>TRBV6-5|TRBJ1-1|NA
ASSYIQGGNTEAF
>TRBV18|TRBJ2-7|NA
ASSPTGQIWYEQY
>TRBV5-1|TRBJ2-3|NA
ASSAESTDTQY
>TRBV27|TRBJ2-7|NA
ASSWGTGAYEQY
>TRBV6-5|TRBJ2-2|NA
ASIRGGLNTGELF
>TRBV27|TRBJ2-7|NA
ASSPGLAGGAYEQY